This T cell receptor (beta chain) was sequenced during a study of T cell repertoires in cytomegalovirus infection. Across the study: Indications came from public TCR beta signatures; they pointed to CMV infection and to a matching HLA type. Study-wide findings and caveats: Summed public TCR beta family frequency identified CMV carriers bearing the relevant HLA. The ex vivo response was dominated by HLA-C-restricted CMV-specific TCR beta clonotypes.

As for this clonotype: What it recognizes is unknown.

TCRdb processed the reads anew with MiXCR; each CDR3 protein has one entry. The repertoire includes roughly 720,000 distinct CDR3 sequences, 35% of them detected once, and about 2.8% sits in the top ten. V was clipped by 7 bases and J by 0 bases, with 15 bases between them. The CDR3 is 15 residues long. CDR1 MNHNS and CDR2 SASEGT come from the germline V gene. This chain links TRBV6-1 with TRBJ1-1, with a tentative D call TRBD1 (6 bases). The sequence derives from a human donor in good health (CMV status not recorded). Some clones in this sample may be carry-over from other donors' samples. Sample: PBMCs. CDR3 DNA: TGTGCCAGCACCAGGACAGCCTCTATGAACACTGAAGCTTTCTTT. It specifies CASTRTASMNTEAFF.